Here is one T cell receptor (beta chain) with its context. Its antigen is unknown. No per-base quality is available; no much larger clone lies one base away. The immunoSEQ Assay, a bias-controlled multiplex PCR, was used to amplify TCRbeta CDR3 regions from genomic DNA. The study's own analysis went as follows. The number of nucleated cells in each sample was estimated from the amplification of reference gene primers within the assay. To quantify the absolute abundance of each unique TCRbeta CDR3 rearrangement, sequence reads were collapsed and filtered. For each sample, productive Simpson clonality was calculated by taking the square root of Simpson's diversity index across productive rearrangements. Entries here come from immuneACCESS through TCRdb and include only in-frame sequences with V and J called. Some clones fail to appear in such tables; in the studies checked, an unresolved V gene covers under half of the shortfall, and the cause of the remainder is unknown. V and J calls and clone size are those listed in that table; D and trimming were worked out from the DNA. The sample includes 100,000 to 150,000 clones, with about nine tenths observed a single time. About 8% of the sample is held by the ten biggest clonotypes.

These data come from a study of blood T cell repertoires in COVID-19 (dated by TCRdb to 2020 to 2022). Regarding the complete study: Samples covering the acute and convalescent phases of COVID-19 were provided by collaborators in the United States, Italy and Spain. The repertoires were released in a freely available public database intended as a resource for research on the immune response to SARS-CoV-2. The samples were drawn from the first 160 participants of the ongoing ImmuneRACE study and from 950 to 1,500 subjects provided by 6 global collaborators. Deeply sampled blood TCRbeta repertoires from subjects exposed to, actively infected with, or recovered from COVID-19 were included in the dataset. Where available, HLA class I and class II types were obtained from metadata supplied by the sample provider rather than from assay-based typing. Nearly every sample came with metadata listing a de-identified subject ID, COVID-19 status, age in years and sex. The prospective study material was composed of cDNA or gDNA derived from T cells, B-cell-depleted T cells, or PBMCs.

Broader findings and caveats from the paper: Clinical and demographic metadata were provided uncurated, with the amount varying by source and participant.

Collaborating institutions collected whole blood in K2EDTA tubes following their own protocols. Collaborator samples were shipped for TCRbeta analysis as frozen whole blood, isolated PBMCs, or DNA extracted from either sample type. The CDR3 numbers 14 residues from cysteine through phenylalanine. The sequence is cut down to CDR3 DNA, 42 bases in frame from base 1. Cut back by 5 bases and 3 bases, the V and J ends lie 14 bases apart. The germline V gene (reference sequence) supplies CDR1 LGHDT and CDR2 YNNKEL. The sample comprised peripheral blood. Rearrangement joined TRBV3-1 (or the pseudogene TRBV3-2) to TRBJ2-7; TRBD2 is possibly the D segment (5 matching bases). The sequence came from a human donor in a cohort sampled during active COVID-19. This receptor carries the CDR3 CASSYTSTGYEQYF. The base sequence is TGTGCCAGCAGCTATACTAGTACCGGCTACGAGCAGTACTTC.